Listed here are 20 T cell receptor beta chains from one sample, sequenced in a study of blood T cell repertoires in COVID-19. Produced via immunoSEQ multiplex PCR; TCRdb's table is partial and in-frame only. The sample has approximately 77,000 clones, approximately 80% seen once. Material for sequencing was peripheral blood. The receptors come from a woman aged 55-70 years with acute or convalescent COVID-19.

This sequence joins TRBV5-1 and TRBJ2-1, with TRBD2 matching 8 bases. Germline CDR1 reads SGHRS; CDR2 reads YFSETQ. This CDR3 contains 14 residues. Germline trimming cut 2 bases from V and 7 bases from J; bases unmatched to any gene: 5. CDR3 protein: CASSFGGVENEQFF. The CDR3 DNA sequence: TGCGCCAGCAGCTTCGGGGGGGTCGAGAATGAGCAGTTCTTC.

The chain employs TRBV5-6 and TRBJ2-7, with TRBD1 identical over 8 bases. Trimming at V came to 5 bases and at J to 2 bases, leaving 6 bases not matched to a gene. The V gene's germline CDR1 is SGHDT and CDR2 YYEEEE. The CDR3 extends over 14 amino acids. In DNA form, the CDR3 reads TGTGCCAGCAGGAGTGGGACAGGAGCCTACGAGCAGTACGTC. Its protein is CASRSGTGAYEQYV.

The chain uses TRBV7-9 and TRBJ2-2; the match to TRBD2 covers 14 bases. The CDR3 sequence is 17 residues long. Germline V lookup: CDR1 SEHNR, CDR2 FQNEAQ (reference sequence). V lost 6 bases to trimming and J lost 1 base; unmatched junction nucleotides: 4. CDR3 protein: CASRYGTSGGNTGELFF. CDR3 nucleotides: TGTGCCAGCAGATACGGGACTAGCGGGGGGAACACCGGGGAGCTGTTTTTT.

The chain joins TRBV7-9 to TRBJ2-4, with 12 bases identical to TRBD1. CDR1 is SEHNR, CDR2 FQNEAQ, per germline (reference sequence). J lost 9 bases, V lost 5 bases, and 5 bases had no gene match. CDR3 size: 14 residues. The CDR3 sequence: CASSNWDRGRIQYF. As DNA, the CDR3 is TGTGCCAGCAGCAACTGGGACAGGGGGCGCATTCAGTACTTC. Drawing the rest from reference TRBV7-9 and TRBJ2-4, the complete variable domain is DTGVSQNPRHKITKRGQNVTFRCDPISEHNRLYWYRQTLGQGPEFLTYFQNEAQLEKSRLLSDRFSAERPKGSFSTLEIQRTEQGDSAMYLCASSNWDRGRIQYFGAGTRLSVL.

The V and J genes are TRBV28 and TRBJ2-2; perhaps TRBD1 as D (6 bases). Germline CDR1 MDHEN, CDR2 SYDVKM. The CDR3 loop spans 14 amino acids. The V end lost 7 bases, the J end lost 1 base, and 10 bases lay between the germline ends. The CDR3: CASKEGGNTGELFF. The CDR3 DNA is TGTGCCAGCAAAGAAGGGGGGAACACCGGGGAGCTGTTTTTT.

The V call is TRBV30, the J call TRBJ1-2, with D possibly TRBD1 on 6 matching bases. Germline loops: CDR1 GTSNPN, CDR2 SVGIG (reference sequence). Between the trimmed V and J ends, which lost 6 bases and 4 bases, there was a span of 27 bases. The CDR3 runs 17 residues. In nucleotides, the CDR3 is TGTGCCTGTCTTAAACCATCAGGGGTCCAAAACCCCTATGGCTACACCTTC. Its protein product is CACLKPSGVQNPYGYTF.

In DNA, the CDR3 is TGTGCCAGCAGCCAACAAGAGACCCAGTACTTC. Translated, it gives CASSQQETQYF. V usage is TRBV5-6 and J usage is TRBJ2-5; D gene ambiguous. The length of the CDR3 is 11 residues. Deletions cut 4 bases from V and 2 bases from J, with 3 bases between. Germline CDR1 and CDR2: SGHDT and YYEEEE.

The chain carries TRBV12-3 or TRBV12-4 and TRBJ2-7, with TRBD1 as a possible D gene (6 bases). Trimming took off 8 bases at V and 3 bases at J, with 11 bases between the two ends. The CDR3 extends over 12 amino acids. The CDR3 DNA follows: TGTGCCAGCGGCCGGGACAACTACGAGCAGTACTTC. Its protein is CASGRDNYEQYF.

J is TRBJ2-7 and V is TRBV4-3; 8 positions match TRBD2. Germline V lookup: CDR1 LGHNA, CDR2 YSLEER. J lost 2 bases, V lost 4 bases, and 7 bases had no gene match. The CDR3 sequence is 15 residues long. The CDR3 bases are TGCGCCAGCAGCCCCCCCGGAGCGGGGGCCTACGAGCAGTACTTC. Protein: CASSPPGAGAYEQYF.

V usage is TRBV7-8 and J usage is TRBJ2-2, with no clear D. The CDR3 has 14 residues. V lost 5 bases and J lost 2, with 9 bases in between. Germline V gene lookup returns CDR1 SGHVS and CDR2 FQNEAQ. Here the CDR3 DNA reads TGTGCCAGCAGCAAGCCGACAAACACCGGGGAGCTGTTTTTT. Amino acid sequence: CASSKPTNTGELFF.

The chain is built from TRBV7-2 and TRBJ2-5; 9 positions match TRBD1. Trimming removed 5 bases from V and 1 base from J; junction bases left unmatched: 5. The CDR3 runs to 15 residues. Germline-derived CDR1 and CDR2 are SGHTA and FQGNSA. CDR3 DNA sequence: TGTGCCAGCAGCCTCGGACAGGGGCCCCAAGAGACCCAGTACTTC. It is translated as CASSLGQGPQETQYF.

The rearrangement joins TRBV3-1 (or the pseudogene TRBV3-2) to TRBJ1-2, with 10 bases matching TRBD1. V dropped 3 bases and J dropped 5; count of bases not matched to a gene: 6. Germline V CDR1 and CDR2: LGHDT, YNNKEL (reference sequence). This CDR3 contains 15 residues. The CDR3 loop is CASSQRTGGGYGYTF. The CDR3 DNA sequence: TGTGCCAGCAGCCAGCGGACAGGGGGAGGGTATGGCTACACCTTC.

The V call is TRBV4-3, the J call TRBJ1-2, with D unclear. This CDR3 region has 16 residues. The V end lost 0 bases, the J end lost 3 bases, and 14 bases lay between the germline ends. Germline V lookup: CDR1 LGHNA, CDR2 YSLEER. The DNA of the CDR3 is TGCGCCAGCAGCCAAGATACGGGAGGGCCAGACTATGGCTACACCTTC. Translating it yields CASSQDTGGPDYGYTF.

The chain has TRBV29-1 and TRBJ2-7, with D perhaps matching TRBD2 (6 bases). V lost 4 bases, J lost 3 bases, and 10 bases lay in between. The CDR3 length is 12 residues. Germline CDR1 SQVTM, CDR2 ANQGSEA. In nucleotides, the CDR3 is TGCAGCGTTGCCTGGGGGGACTACGAGCAGTACGTC. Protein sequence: CSVAWGDYEQYV.

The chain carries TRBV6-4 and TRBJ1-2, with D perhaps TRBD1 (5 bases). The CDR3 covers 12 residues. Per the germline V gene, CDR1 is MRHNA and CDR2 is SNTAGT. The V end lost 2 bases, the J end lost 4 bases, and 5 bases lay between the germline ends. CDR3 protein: CASSDRGYGYTF. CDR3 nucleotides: TGTGCCAGCAGTGACAGGGGCTATGGCTACACCTTC.

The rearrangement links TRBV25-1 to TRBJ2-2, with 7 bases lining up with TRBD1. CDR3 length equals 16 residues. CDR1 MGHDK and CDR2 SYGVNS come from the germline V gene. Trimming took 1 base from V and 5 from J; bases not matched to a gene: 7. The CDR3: CASSELRGQRTGELFF. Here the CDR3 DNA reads TGTGCCAGCAGTGAATTAAGGGGGCAGAGGACCGGGGAGCTGTTTTTT. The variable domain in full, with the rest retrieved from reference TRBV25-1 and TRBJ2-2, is EADIYQTPRYLVIGTGKKITLECSQTMGHDKMYWYQQDPGMELHLIHYSYGVNSTEKGDLSSESTVSRIRTEHFPLTLESARPSHTSQYLCASSELRGQRTGELFFGEGSRLTVL.

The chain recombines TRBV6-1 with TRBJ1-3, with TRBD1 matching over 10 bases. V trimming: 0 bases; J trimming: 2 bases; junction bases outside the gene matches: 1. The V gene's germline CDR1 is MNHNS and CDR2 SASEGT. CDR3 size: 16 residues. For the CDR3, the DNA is TGTGCCAGCAGTGAAGCGGGACAGGGGACTGGAAACACCATATATTTT. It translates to CASSEAGQGTGNTIYF.

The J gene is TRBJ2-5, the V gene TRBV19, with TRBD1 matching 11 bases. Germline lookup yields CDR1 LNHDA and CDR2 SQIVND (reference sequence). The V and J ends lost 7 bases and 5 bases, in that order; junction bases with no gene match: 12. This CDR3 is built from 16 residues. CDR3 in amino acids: CASTRGIGTGGETQYF. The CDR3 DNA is TGTGCCAGTACCCGTGGGATTGGGACAGGGGGTGAGACCCAGTACTTC. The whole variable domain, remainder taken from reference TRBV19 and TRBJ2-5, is DGGITQSPKYLFRKEGQNVTLSCEQNLNHDAMYWYRQDPGQGLRLIYYSQIVNDFQKGDIAEGYSVSREKKESFPLTVTSAQKNPTAFYLCASTRGIGTGGETQYFGPGTRLLVL.

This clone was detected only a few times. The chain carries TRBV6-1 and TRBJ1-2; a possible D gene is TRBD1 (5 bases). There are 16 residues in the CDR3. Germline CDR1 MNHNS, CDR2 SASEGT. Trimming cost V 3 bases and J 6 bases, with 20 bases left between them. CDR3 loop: CASSDYIRVISDGYTF. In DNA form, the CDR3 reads TGTGCCAGCAGTGACTATATCAGGGTCATATCGGATGGCTACACCTTC.

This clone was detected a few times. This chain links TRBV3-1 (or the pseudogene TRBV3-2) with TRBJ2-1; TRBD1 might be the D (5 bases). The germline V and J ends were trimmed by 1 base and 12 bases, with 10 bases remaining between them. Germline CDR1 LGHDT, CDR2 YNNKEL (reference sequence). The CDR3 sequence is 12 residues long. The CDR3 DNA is TGTGCCAGCAGCCAAGGACAGATGGTGCAGTTCTTC. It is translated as CASSQGQMVQFF.